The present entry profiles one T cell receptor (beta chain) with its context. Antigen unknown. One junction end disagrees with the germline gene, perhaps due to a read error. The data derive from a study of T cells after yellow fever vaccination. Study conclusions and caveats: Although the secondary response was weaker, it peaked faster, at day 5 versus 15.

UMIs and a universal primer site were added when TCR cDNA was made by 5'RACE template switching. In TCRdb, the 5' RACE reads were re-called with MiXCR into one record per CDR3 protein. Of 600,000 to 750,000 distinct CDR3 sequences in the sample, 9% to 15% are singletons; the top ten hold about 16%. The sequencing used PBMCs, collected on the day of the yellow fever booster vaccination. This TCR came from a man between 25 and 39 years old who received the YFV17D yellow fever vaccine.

The CDR3 here is CASSYSGTVYGYTF. DNA of the CDR3: TGTGCCAGCAGTTATTCCGGGACAGTTTATGGATACACCTTC. The chain has TRBV11-2 and TRBJ1-2; 7 nucleotides agree with TRBD1. Germline lookup yields CDR1 SGHAT and CDR2 FQNNGV. The CDR3 contains 14 residues.